The present entry profiles one T cell receptor (beta chain) with its context. Data came from immunoSEQ multiplex PCR; TCRdb stores just in-frame clones and leaves some out. The sample records around 320,000 clones, 87% being singletons. This specimen belongs to a study of blood T cell repertoires in COVID-19. Looked up from germline, CDR1 is LNHDA and CDR2 is SQIVND (reference sequence). This CDR3 spans 15 amino acids. Trimming pared 6 bases from V and 2 bases from J, leaving 13 bases between. This rearrangement joins TRBV19 to TRBJ2-2, with TRBD1 as a possible D gene (6 bases). This clonotype was obtained from a man between 18 and 29 years old with active or convalescent COVID-19. The sequenced sample consisted of peripheral blood. The CDR3 sequence: CASRTQGTNTGELFF. CDR3 in DNA: TGTGCCAGTAGGACCCAGGGGACAAACACCGGGGAGCTGTTTTTT.